These 27 T cell receptor beta chains were sequenced from one sample in a study of T-cell memory formation after mild COVID-19. TCRdb itself ran the 5' RACE reads through MiXCR, one entry per CDR3 protein. This table holds 550,000 to 600,000 distinct CDR3 sequences, approximately 21% found once. Sequencing was carried out using PBMCs or a T cell subset sorted from them (not recorded which). The receptors shown here come from an adult woman who had mild COVID-19 (a few samples of this study predate the infection). Cell type and time point are not known.

A few counts support this clonotype. The chain combines TRBV5-1 with TRBJ1-1; 10 bases fit TRBD1. Germline V CDR1 and CDR2: SGHRS, YFSETQ. CDR3 length: 17 amino acids. V was clipped by 0 bases and J by 4 bases; unmatched bases: 9. CDR3 DNA sequence: TGCGCCAGCAGCTTGGGACAGGGGGCCGGGTTTGGCACTGAAGCTTTCTTT. Translated: CASSLGQGAGFGTEAFF. Variable domain in full (rest from reference TRBV5-1 and TRBJ1-1): KAGVTQTPRYLIKTRGQQVTLSCSPISGHRSVSWYQQTPGQGLQFLFEYFSETQRNKGNFPGRFSGRQFSNSRSEMNVSTLELGDSALYLCASSLGQGAGFGTEAFFGQGTRLTVV.

This clonotype was detected a few times. The chain links TRBV7-8 to TRBJ2-5; D remains unclear. Trimming cost V 2 bases and J 7 bases, with 17 bases left between them. Germline V CDR1 and CDR2: SGHVS, FQNEAQ. This CDR3 has 15 amino acids. Here the CDR3 reads CASSLFFYRETTQYF. CDR3 nucleotides: TGTGCCAGCAGCTTATTTTTCTATCGAGAGACGACCCAGTACTTC.

This clonotype has a handful of counts. The rearrangement uses TRBV20-1 and TRBJ2-4; 7 bases align to TRBD1. CDR3 length: 15 residues. CDR1 and CDR2 from the germline V gene are DFQATT and SNEGSKA (reference sequence). The V segment lost 2 bases and the J segment 3 bases; nucleotides outside the gene matches: 7. DNA for the CDR3: TGCAGTGCTAGACCGACAGGGTCGGGCAAAAACATTCAGTACTTC. Translated, it gives CSARPTGSGKNIQYF.

This clonotype turned up a few times. The chain recombines TRBV7-3 with TRBJ2-1, with no clear D. The CDR3 sequence is 15 residues long. Trimming cost V 2 bases and J 1 base, with 9 bases left between them. CDR1 and CDR2 from the germline V gene are SGHTA and FQGTGA. The CDR3 coding sequence is TGTGCCAGCAGCTTAGGGCAGGCGTCCTACAATGAGCAGTTCTTC. Its translation is CASSLGQASYNEQFF.

The chain employs TRBV4-1 and TRBJ2-7, with TRBD2 matching over 9 bases. The germline CDR1 and CDR2 sequences are MGHRA and YSYEKL. The CDR3 has 15 amino acids. The V segment lost 0 bases and the J segment 2 bases; nucleotides outside the gene matches: 2. The chain's CDR3 is CASSQDGGRAYEQYF. The CDR3 DNA reads TGCGCCAGCAGCCAAGACGGCGGGAGGGCCTACGAGCAGTACTTC.

This clonotype was observed a handful of times. The chain carries TRBV7-2 and TRBJ1-5, with 10 bases identical to TRBD1. V was clipped by 5 bases and J by 5 bases; unmatched bases: 12. Germline V gives CDR1 SGHTA, CDR2 FQGNSA. CDR3 length: 17 amino acids. CDR3 DNA: TGTGCCAGCAGCCCAGCCCGACAGGGGGCGCGTGATCAGCCCCAGCATTTT. As protein: CASSPARQGARDQPQHF.

This clonotype has only a few counts. The chain has TRBV9 and TRBJ2-3; 7 bases are a match to TRBD2. Trimming at V came to 7 bases and at J to 0 bases, leaving 8 bases not matched to a gene. The CDR3 has 15 amino acids. Germline values: CDR1 SGDLS, CDR2 YYNGEE. CDR3 bases: TGTGCCAGCGTCGCGGGCGGGGGTAGCACAGATACGCAGTATTTT. Its translation is CASVAGGGSTDTQYF.

This clonotype has more than one count but fewer than ten. This chain connects TRBV4-2 to TRBJ2-5; perhaps TRBD2 as D (6 bases). Trimming cost V 0 bases and J 1 base, with 12 bases left between them. Germline V lookup: CDR1 LGHNA, CDR2 YNFKEQ. The CDR3 length is 16 residues. In nucleotides, the CDR3 is TGTGCCAGCAGCCAAGAGGTTAGCGGCAGCCAAGAGACCCAGTACTTC. It yields the protein CASSQEVSGSQETQYF.

This clonotype was seen only a few times. The chain recombines TRBV7-3 with TRBJ2-5, with 7 positions matching TRBD1. Germline CDR1 SGHTA, CDR2 FQGTGA. With V trimmed by 5 bases and J by 0 bases, 6 bases remained unmatched. This CDR3 region has 15 residues. CDR3 in amino acids: CASSTLGTDQETQYF. CDR3 DNA sequence: TGTGCCAGCAGCACTCTCGGGACAGACCAAGAGACCCAGTACTTC.

The chain couples TRBV29-1 to TRBJ1-4, with D maybe TRBD1 (5 bases). V was clipped by 6 bases and J by 5 bases, with 10 bases between them. The length of the CDR3 is 12 residues. CDR1 and CDR2 (germline): SQVTM, ANQGSEA. The CDR3 reads CSVRGENEKLFF. In nucleotides, the CDR3 is TGCAGCGTGCGGGGGGAAAATGAAAAACTGTTTTTT.

This clonotype appeared many times. This sequence joins TRBV5-1 and TRBJ1-5; D unresolved. V dropped 0 bases and J dropped 3 bases, with 10 bases sitting between them. Germline V lookup: CDR1 SGHRS, CDR2 YFSETQ. The CDR3 loop spans 15 amino acids. Here the CDR3 reads CASSLDGRNNQPQHF. CDR3 nucleotides: TGCGCCAGCAGCTTGGACGGCAGAAACAATCAGCCCCAGCATTTT.

The table lists this clonotype with a few counts. The gene calls are TRBV20-1 and TRBJ1-2; no clear D gene. V gave up 1 base and J gave up 3 bases, with 9 bases separating them. Germline V lookup: CDR1 DFQATT, CDR2 SNEGSKA (reference sequence). The CDR3 is 13 amino acids. CDR3 sequence reads: CSARGRRDYGYTF. CDR3 bases: TGCAGTGCTAGAGGTCGCAGAGACTATGGCTACACCTTC.

This clonotype was counted a few times. This rearrangement joins TRBV9 to TRBJ1-6, with D unresolved. Trimming shortened V by 1 base and J by 8 bases, and 4 bases separated the two germline ends. CDR1 is SGDLS and CDR2 is YYNGEE in the germline V gene. The CDR3 runs 12 residues. The CDR3 DNA reads as TGTGCCAGCAGCGTACGGGATTCACCCCTCCACTTT. Translated, it gives CASSVRDSPLHF.

This chain uses TRBV7-9 with TRBJ2-7; TRBD1 aligns across 8 bases. Trimming cost V 5 bases and J 3 bases; bases outside gene matches: 12. Germline assignment: CDR1 SEHNR and CDR2 FQNEAQ (reference sequence). The CDR3 loop spans 16 amino acids. The chain's CDR3 is CASSGRMGQDSYEQYF. DNA of the CDR3: TGTGCCAGCAGCGGGAGGATGGGACAGGACAGCTACGAGCAGTACTTC.

The rearrangement uses TRBV10-2 and TRBJ2-5; TRBD2 agrees at 10 bases. The CDR3 spans 13 residues. Trimming took 7 bases from V and 4 from J; bases not matched to a gene: 3. Per germline, CDR1 WSHSY and CDR2 SAAADI. DNA for the CDR3: TGCGCCAGCATCGCTAGCGGGGGAGAGACCCAGTACTTC. Protein product: CASIASGGETQYF.

The rearrangement links TRBV29-1 to TRBJ2-6; D is ambiguous. CDR3 length: 13 amino acids. V was cut by 4 bases and J by 1 base, with 5 bases left in between. The germline V gene has CDR1 SQVTM and CDR2 ANQGSEA. CDR3 DNA sequence: TGCAGCGTTGCTCCGTCTGGGGCCAACGTCCTGACTTTC. Residues: CSVAPSGANVLTF.

The chain links TRBV7-2 to TRBJ2-7; 11 nucleotides line up with TRBD2. V gave up 6 bases and J gave up 1 base; unmatched junction bases: 5. This CDR3 has 15 residues. Germline CDR1 is SGHTA and CDR2 is FQGNSA. The CDR3 nucleotides are TGTGCCAGCAGATATCTAGCGGGAGGATCCTACGAGCAGTACTTC. As protein: CASRYLAGGSYEQYF. Drawing the rest from reference TRBV7-2 and TRBJ2-7, the complete variable domain is GAGVSQSPSNKVTEKGKDVELRCDPISGHTALYWYRQSLGQGLEFLIYFQGNSAPDKSGLPSDRFSAERTGGSVSTLTIQRTQQEDSAVYLCASRYLAGGSYEQYFGPGTRLTVT.

The V gene is TRBV6-1, the J gene TRBJ2-1; 8 nucleotides line up with TRBD2. The CDR3 runs 16 residues. Per germline, CDR1 MNHNS and CDR2 SASEGT. Trimming at V came to 5 bases and at J to 0 bases, leaving 6 bases not matched to a gene. For the CDR3, the DNA is TGTGCCAGCAGTCGCCAGCGGGAGAGCTCCTACAATGAGCAGTTCTTC. As protein: CASSRQRESSYNEQFF.

This clonotype was seen once. The V and J genes are TRBV12-3 or TRBV12-4 and TRBJ1-2; TRBD1 is a possible D gene (6 bases). Between the trimmed V and J ends, which lost 6 bases and 6 bases, there was a span of 14 bases. This CDR3 is built from 13 residues. CDR3 bases: TGTGCCAGCAGCCAACAGGGTTTCGATGGCTACACCTTC. Protein product: CASSQQGFDGYTF.

CDR3 DNA sequence: TGTGCCAGCAGGCTCTCTACAGGGGCTGAGCAGTACTTC. It is translated as CASRLSTGAEQYF. The V gene is TRBV12-3 or TRBV12-4, the J gene TRBJ2-7, with TRBD1 identical over 7 bases. The CDR3 runs to 13 residues. Germline trimming cut 6 bases from V and 7 bases from J; bases unmatched to any gene: 9.

This clonotype was recorded at least ten times. CDR3 bases: TGTGCCAGCAGTTACTCCGGGACTAGATCGACCGGGGAGCTGTTTTTT. It specifies CASSYSGTRSTGELFF. The chain is built from TRBV6-2 or TRBV6-3 and TRBJ2-2; the match to TRBD2 covers 8 bases. The CDR3 totals 16 residues. Germline V lookup: CDR1 MNHEY, CDR2 SVGEGT. V shed 0 bases and J 5 bases; nucleotides not matched to a gene: 5.

This clonotype has just a few counts. The V and J genes are TRBV15 and TRBJ1-1, with no clear D. V was shortened by 4 bases and J by 0 bases, with 12 bases between the two germline ends. This CDR3 is 15 amino acids long. Germline CDR1 reads LNHNV; CDR2 reads YYDKDF (reference sequence). The CDR3 loop reads CATSTSMEVNTEAFF. In nucleotides, the CDR3 is TGTGCCACCAGCACCTCAATGGAGGTGAACACTGAAGCTTTCTTT.

The rearrangement links TRBV4-1 to TRBJ1-4, with 12 bases that match TRBD1. The length of the CDR3 is 17 residues. V shed 2 bases, J shed 3 bases, and the junction held 4 bases outside the gene matches. Per the germline V gene, CDR1 is MGHRA and CDR2 is YSYEKL. For the CDR3, the DNA is TGCGCCAGCAGCCAACCGGGACAGGGGGCTCCTAATGAAAAACTGTTTTTT. This encodes CASSQPGQGAPNEKLFF.

V gene TRBV7-2 combines with J gene TRBJ2-7; D is undetermined. Germline V gene lookup returns CDR1 SGHTA and CDR2 FQGNSA. The CDR3 covers 16 residues. With 1 base removed from V and 4 bases from J, the gap between germline ends came to 17 bases. The CDR3 loop is CASSLVLRHEMYEQYF. The DNA for the CDR3 is TGTGCCAGCAGCTTAGTGCTGCGCCACGAGATGTACGAGCAGTACTTC.

V and J are TRBV29-1 and TRBJ2-1, with a possible D match to TRBD2 (6 bases). V was trimmed by 3 bases and J by 8 bases, leaving 11 bases between them. The CDR3 is 12 residues long. The germline gives CDR1 SQVTM, CDR2 ANQGSEA. The CDR3 nucleotides are TGCAGCGTTGATGCGGGACTCCATGAGCAGTTCTTC. Its protein product is CSVDAGLHEQFF.

This sequence joins TRBV3-1 and TRBJ2-3; 9 bases map to TRBD2. Germline V CDR1 and CDR2: LGHDT, YNNKEL (reference sequence). With 6 bases clipped from V and 3 bases from J, the junction kept 1 base outside the gene matches. The CDR3 is made up of 13 amino acids. The CDR3 DNA is TGTGCCAGCAGGCGGGGGGGAACAGATACGCAGTATTTT. Protein sequence: CASRRGGTDTQYF.

This clonotype showed up just a few times. This chain uses TRBV11-2 with TRBJ2-3; D might be TRBD1 or TRBD2, each matching 6 bases. Germline V gives CDR1 SGHAT, CDR2 FQNNGV. The CDR3 is 18 residues long. The germline V and J ends were trimmed by 1 base and 0 bases, with 17 bases remaining between them. This CDR3 is CASSLVGGQYTSTDTQYF. In DNA form, the CDR3 reads TGTGCCAGCAGCTTAGTGGGGGGCCAGTATACTAGCACAGATACGCAGTATTTT.